Shown below are 2 T cell receptor beta chains from a single sample sequenced in a study of cytomegalovirus exposure and HLA in healthy donors. 13 Jbeta primers and 60 Vbeta primers were used for the PCR. TCRdb keeps only in-frame clones here, not all; method: immunoSEQ multiplex PCR. The sample records 160,000 or so clones, roughly 84% being singletons. The sequenced sample was PBMCs. The receptors were gathered from a man aged 30 to 45 in good health and CMV-seronegative.

The chain recombines TRBV19 with TRBJ2-5; TRBD1 aligns across 9 bases. Trimming cost V 6 bases and J 2 bases; bases outside gene matches: 7. Germline V CDR1 and CDR2: LNHDA, SQIVND (reference sequence). There are 15 residues in the CDR3. In DNA form, the CDR3 reads TGTGCCAGTAGCCCTGACAGGGGGAAGCAAGAGACCCAGTACTTC. Its translation is CASSPDRGKQETQYF.

CDR3 sequence reads: CASSPRTGYEQYF. The CDR3 nucleotides read TGTGCCAGCAGCCCCCGGACAGGTTACGAGCAGTACTTC. The chain combines TRBV5-4 with TRBJ2-7, with 7 positions matching TRBD1. CDR1 is SGHNT and CDR2 is YYREEE in the germline V gene (reference sequence). V gave up 4 bases and J gave up 4 bases; unmatched junction bases: 5. The CDR3 covers 13 residues.